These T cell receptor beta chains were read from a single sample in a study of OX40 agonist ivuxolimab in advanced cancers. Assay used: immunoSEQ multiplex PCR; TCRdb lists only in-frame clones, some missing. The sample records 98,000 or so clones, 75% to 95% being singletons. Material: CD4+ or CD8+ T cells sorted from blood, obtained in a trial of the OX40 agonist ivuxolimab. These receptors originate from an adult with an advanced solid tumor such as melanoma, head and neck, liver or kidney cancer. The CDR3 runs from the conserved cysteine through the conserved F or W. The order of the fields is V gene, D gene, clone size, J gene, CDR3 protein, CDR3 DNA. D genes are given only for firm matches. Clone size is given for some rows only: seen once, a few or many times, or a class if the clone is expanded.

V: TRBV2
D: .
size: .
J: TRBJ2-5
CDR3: CASTKTETQYF
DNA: TGTGCCAGCACCAAAACGGAGACCCAGTACTTC

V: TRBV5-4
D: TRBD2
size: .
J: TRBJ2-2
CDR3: CASSHLAGGMNTGELFF
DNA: TGTGCCAGCAGCCACCTAGCGGGAGGGATGAACACCGGGGAGCTGTTTTTT

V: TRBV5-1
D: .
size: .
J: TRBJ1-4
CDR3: CASSLGGVNEKLFF
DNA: TGCGCCAGCAGCTTAGGAGGGGTAAATGAAAAACTGTTTTTT

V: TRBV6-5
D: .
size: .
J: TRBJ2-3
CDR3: CASSRAGRVDTQYF
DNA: TGTGCCAGCAGTCGAGCGGGCCGCGTAGATACGCAGTATTTT

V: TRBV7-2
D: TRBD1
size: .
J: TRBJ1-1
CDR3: CASSFGQVNTEAFF
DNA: TGTGCCAGCAGCTTCGGACAGGTGAACACTGAAGCTTTCTTT

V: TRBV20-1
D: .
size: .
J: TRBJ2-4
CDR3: CSASGENIQYF
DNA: TGCAGTGCATCAGGAGAAAACATTCAGTACTTC

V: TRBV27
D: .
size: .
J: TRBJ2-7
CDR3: CASSSYRANYEQYF
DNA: TGTGCCAGCAGTTCATACCGGGCAAACTACGAGCAGTACTTC

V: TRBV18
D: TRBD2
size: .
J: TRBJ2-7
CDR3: CASSLASGSSVQYF
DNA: TGTGCCAGCTCACTGGCTAGCGGGAGTTCGGTGCAGTACTTC

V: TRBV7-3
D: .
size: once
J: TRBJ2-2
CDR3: CASSLNTGSGELFF
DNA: TGTGCCAGCAGCTTAAATACAGGGTCCGGGGAGCTGTTTTTT

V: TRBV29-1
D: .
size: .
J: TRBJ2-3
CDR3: CSFGYGRSTDTQYF
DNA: TGCAGCTTCGGCTACGGGAGATCGACAGATACGCAGTATTTT

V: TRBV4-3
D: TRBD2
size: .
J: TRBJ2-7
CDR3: CASSLKLAGGTLSYEQYF
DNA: TGCGCCAGCAGCCTTAAACTAGCGGGGGGAACCCTCTCCTACGAGCAGTACTTC

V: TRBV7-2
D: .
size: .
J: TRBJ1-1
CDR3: CASSAQGLLNTEAFF
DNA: TGTGCCAGCAGCGCACAGGGACTTTTGAACACTGAAGCTTTCTTT

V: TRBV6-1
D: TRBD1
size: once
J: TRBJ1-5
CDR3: CASSERQGATQPQHF
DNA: TGTGCCAGCAGTGAACGACAGGGGGCCACTCAGCCCCAGCATTTT

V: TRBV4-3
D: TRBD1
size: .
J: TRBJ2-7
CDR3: CASSPRTGTGGVYEQYF
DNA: TGCGCCAGCAGCCCCCGCACCGGGACAGGGGGAGTCTACGAGCAGTACTTC

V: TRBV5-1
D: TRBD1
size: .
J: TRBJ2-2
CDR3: CASSFELTGGITGELFF
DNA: TGCGCCAGCAGTTTTGAGTTGACAGGGGGGATCACCGGGGAGCTGTTTTTT

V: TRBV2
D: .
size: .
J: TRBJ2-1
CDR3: CASGMDYYNEQFF
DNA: TGTGCCAGCGGGATGGACTATTACAATGAGCAGTTCTTC

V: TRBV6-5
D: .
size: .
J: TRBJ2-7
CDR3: CASIRGGSTYEQYF
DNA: TGTGCCAGCATAAGGGGCGGTTCGACCTACGAGCAGTACTTC

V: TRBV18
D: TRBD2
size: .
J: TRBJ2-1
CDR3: CASSRLAGEDEQFF
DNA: TGTGCCAGCTCACGTTTAGCGGGAGAGGATGAGCAGTTCTTC

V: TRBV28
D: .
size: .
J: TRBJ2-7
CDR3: CASSSTGSSLTYEQYF
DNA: TGTGCCAGCAGTTCCACAGGGAGCTCCCTCACCTACGAGCAGTACTTC

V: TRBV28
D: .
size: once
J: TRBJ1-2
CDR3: CASSLLGSNYGYTF
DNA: TGTGCCAGCAGTTTACTCGGGTCTAACTATGGCTACACCTTC

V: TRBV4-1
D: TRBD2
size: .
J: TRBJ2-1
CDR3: CASSQDEGLGYNEQFF
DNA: TGCGCCAGCAGCCAAGATGAAGGACTAGGATACAATGAGCAGTTCTTC

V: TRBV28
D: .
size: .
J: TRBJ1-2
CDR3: CASGGGINYGYTF
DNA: TGTGCCAGCGGCGGGGGAATCAACTATGGCTACACCTTC

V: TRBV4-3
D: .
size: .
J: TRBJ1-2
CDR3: CASSQESGPKNGYTF
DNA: TGCGCCAGCAGCCAAGAATCAGGGCCGAAGAATGGCTACACCTTC

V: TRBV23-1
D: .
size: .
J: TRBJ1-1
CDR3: CASSQSQFKGTCPEAFF
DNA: TGCGCCAGCAGTCAATCTCAGTTTAAGGGCACATGCCCTGAAGCTTTCTTT

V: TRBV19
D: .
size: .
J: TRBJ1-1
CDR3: CASRTSPNTEAFF
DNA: TGTGCCAGTAGAACCAGCCCGAACACTGAAGCTTTCTTT

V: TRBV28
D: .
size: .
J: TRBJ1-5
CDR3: CASSFPYSNQPQHF
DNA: TGTGCCAGCAGTTTTCCCTATAGCAATCAGCCCCAGCATTTT

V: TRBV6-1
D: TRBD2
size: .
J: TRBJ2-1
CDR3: CASSEAAGRSRYNEQFF
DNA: TGTGCCAGCAGTGAAGCTGCCGGGAGGTCACGGTACAATGAGCAGTTCTTC

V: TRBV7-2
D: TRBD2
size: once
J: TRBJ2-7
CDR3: CASRRTSGDSYEQYF
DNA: TGTGCCAGCAGACGGACTAGCGGGGATTCCTACGAGCAGTACTTC

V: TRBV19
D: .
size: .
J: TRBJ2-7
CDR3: CATSLRGGAFYEQYF
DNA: TGTGCCACCTCCCTTAGGGGCGGAGCCTTCTACGAGCAGTACTTC

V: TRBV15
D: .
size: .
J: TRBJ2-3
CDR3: CATSRAGTTSTDTQYF
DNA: TGTGCCACCAGCAGAGCCGGGACAACTAGCACAGATACGCAGTATTTT

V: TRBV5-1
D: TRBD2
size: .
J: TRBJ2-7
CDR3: CASSLGTSGHLLFEQYF
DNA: TGCGCCAGCAGCTTGGGGACTAGCGGCCATCTATTGTTCGAGCAGTACTTC

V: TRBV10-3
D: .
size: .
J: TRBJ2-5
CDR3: CAIRGREEGETQYF
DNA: TGTGCCATCAGAGGCAGGGAGGAGGGAGAGACCCAGTACTTC

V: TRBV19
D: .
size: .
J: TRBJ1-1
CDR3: CASSIKGQNTEAFF
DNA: TGTGCCAGTAGTATAAAGGGACAGAACACTGAAGCTTTCTTT

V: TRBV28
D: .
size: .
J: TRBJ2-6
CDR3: CASSAGTGANVLTF
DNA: TGTGCCAGCAGCGCAGGGACTGGGGCCAACGTCCTGACTTTC

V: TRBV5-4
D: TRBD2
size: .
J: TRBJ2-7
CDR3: CASSTAGGDEQYF
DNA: TGTGCCAGCAGCACAGCGGGAGGCGACGAGCAGTACTTC

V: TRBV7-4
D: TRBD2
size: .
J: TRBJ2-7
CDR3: CASSFSGEKYYEQYF
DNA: TGTGCCAGCAGCTTTAGCGGGGAGAAGTACTACGAGCAGTACTTC

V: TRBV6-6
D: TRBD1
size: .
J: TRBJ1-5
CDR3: CASMGQGRNQPQHF
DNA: TGTGCCAGCATGGGACAGGGCCGCAATCAGCCCCAGCATTTT

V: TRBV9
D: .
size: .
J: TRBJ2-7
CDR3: CASSVLRETPAF
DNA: TGTGCCAGCAGCGTCTTGAGGGAGACACCGGCCTTC

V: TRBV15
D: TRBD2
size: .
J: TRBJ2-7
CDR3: CATSTGVASGRYEQYF
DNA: TGTGCCACCAGCACAGGGGTGGCTAGCGGGAGGTACGAGCAGTACTTC

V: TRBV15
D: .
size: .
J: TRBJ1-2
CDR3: CATSRGGGLGNYGYTF
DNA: TGTGCCACCAGCAGAGGGGGGGGCCTAGGGAACTATGGCTACACCTTC